The 23 T cell receptor beta chains listed next were all sequenced from one sample in a study of blood T cell repertoires in COVID-19. TCRdb's copy holds only in-frame clones and misses some; the assay was immunoSEQ multiplex PCR. The repertoire includes 20,000 to 25,000 clones, 70% to 90% of them detected once, and approximately 12% sits in the top ten. The sequencing input was peripheral blood. The receptors were gathered from a human donor in a cohort sampled during active COVID-19. The donor label of this sample is uncertain.

The chain uses TRBV5-1 and TRBJ2-1, with unresolved D. Trimming removed 3 bases from V and 9 bases from J, with 7 bases in between. The germline gives CDR1 SGHRS, CDR2 YFSETQ. The CDR3 extends over 11 amino acids. DNA of the CDR3: TGCGCCAGCAGCTCCCCCGGTGAGCAGTTCTTC. This gives the protein CASSSPGEQFF.

The chain links TRBV5-1 to TRBJ2-1; TRBD2 aligns across 7 bases. Germline CDR1 SGHRS, CDR2 YFSETQ. J was trimmed by 5 bases and V by 4 bases; bases with no gene match: 3. The CDR3 spans 13 residues. The CDR3 DNA sequence: TGCGCCAGCAGCCCCGGGACTAACAATGAGCAGTTCTTC. This gives the protein CASSPGTNNEQFF.

This chain connects TRBV5-6 to TRBJ1-6; D call uncertain. V was trimmed by 7 bases and J by 0 bases, leaving 11 bases between them. This CDR3 comprises 15 residues. Germline CDR1 reads SGHDT; CDR2 reads YYEEEE. The CDR3 loop is CASAIEGSYNSPLHF. Here the CDR3 DNA reads TGTGCCAGCGCTATAGAGGGCTCCTATAATTCACCCCTCCACTTT. Together with reference TRBV5-6 and TRBJ1-6, the CDR3 gives the full variable domain: DAGVTQSPTHLIKTRGQQVTLRCSPKSGHDTVSWYQQALGQGPQFIFQYYEEEERQRGNFPDRFSGHQFPNYSSELNVNALLLGDSALYLCASAIEGSYNSPLHFGNGTRLTVT.

The V call is TRBV27, the J call TRBJ2-7, with TRBD2 as a possible D gene (5 bases). V was cut by 8 bases and J by 3 bases, with 17 bases left in between. The CDR3 length is 14 residues. The germline V gene has CDR1 MNHEY and CDR2 SMNVEV (reference sequence). The CDR3 sequence is CASARSGNNYEQYF. CDR3 DNA sequence: TGTGCCAGCGCCCGGTCCGGGAACAACTACGAGCAGTACTTC.

This clone was found once. The chain has TRBV4-1 and TRBJ2-5; tentative D call: TRBD1 (5 bases). Germline CDR1 reads MGHRA; CDR2 reads YSYEKL. With 1 base removed from V and 5 bases from J, the gap between germline ends came to 20 bases. The CDR3 runs 17 residues. As DNA, the CDR3 is TGCGCCAGCAGCCAAGGAATCCTATGGGGCGAAGGGGAGACCCAGTACTTC. Translation gives CASSQGILWGEGETQYF.

V is TRBV28 and J is TRBJ2-4; D remains unclear. V lost 7 bases and J lost 2, with 12 bases in between. The CDR3 is 14 residues long. Looked up from germline, CDR1 is MDHEN and CDR2 is SYDVKM. The CDR3 spells CASTLTETKNIQYF. The CDR3 nucleotides read TGTGCCAGCACCCTCACAGAAACCAAAAACATTCAGTACTTC.

The chain uses TRBV30 and TRBJ2-1; 14 bases are a match to TRBD2. This CDR3 has 16 residues. CDR1 is GTSNPN, CDR2 SVGIG, per germline (reference sequence). V gave up 6 bases and J gave up 6 bases; unmatched junction bases: 10. CDR3 coding DNA: TGTGCCTGCTTCGGACTAGCGGGAGGCCCATCCAATGAGCAGTTCTTC. Encoded protein: CACFGLAGGPSNEQFF.

The chain is built from TRBV28 and TRBJ2-6, with TRBD1 identical over 7 bases. The CDR3 extends over 18 amino acids. Germline assignment: CDR1 MDHEN and CDR2 SYDVKM. The trim removed 5 bases at V and 1 base at J, leaving 11 bases unmatched. In DNA, the CDR3 is TGTGCCAGCAGTGACTCCCGGGACAGAGCATCTGGGGCCAACGTCCTGACTTTC. This translates into CASSDSRDRASGANVLTF.

This chain uses TRBV7-9 with TRBJ2-4; a possible D gene is TRBD2 (5 bases). The germline gives CDR1 SEHNR, CDR2 FQNEAQ (reference sequence). Trimming took 0 bases from V and 4 from J, leaving 10 bases between them. The CDR3 length is 15 residues. The CDR3 loop reads CASSLAGLNKNIQYF. Here the CDR3 DNA reads TGTGCCAGCAGCTTAGCTGGACTGAATAAAAACATTCAGTACTTC. The whole variable domain, remainder taken from reference TRBV7-9 and TRBJ2-4, is DTGVSQNPRHKITKRGQNVTFRCDPISEHNRLYWYRQTLGQGPEFLTYFQNEAQLEKSRLLSDRFSAERPKGSFSTLEIQRTEQGDSAMYLCASSLAGLNKNIQYFGAGTRLSVL.

The chain employs TRBV5-4 and TRBJ2-3, with a weak D call TRBD2 (6 bases). There are 14 residues in the CDR3. Germline loops: CDR1 SGHNT, CDR2 YYREEE (reference sequence). Trimming stripped 0 bases from V and 4 bases from J, with 9 bases between. CDR3 sequence: CASSLGLVSDTQYF. CDR3 sequence (DNA): TGTGCCAGCAGCTTGGGACTAGTTTCAGATACGCAGTATTTT.

The chain carries TRBV7-9 and TRBJ2-1; D may be TRBD2 (7 bases). V shed 1 base and J shed 0 bases, with 10 bases lying between them. CDR3 length: 16 residues. Germline V gene data show CDR1 as SEHNR and CDR2 as FQNEAQ (reference sequence). In nucleotides, the CDR3 is TGTGCCAGCAGCTTAGGAAGGGGGGGCTCCTACAATGAGCAGTTCTTC. Translation: CASSLGRGGSYNEQFF.

The rearrangement uses TRBV3-1 (or the pseudogene TRBV3-2) and TRBJ1-6; TRBD1 might be the D (6 bases). The germline V gene encodes CDR1 LGHDT and CDR2 YNNKEL (reference sequence). Trimming left V 4 bases short and J 9 bases short, with 19 bases between. The CDR3 extends over 16 amino acids. CDR3 bases: TGTGCCAGCAGCCTCAGCAAACAGGGAATAGGTTCACCCCTCCACTTT. Translated, it gives CASSLSKQGIGSPLHF.

The chain employs TRBV12-3 or TRBV12-4 and TRBJ1-2; D is unclear. V was cut by 5 bases and J by 2 bases, with 6 bases left in between. The CDR3 totals 12 residues. This chain's CDR3 is CASSQENYGYTF. The CDR3 bases are TGTGCCAGCAGTCAGGAAAACTATGGCTACACCTTC.

In regard to this clone: At one end the junction does not follow the germline gene, possibly because of a read error. V is TRBV6-5 and J is TRBJ1-2, with D perhaps TRBD1 (5 bases). The CDR3 sequence is 11 residues long. Looked up from germline, CDR1 is MNHEY and CDR2 is SVGAGI. DNA of the CDR3: TGTGCCAGCAGTCTCCGCGAGATCAGGGCCTTC. Translating gives CASSLREIRAF.

CDR3 bases: TGTGCCAGCAGTTTAAGCGGGAGGAACATTGATACGCAGTATTTT. Its translation is CASSLSGRNIDTQYF. The chain uses TRBV28 and TRBJ2-3, with TRBD2 matching over 9 bases. V was pared by 2 bases and J by 6 bases, with 6 bases of the junction left unmatched. The CDR3 sequence is 15 residues long. Germline lookup yields CDR1 MDHEN and CDR2 SYDVKM.

This clone has a single count. The rearrangement links TRBV29-1 to TRBJ1-2; possibly TRBD1 for D (5 bases). The CDR3 length is 14 residues. CDR1 and CDR2 (germline): SQVTM, ANQGSEA. The V end was cut by 5 bases, the J end by 5 bases, with 18 bases between. The CDR3 bases are TGCAGCGTTTCCCGGGCCGGGGGAGATTATGGCTACACCTTC. This sequence encodes CSVSRAGGDYGYTF.

The CDR3 loop is CAGSPNRGELYF. The CDR3 DNA sequence: TGTGCCGGCAGCCCCAACAGGGGGGAACTTTACTTC. J is TRBJ2-7 and V is TRBV30, with TRBD1 identical over 8 bases. The CDR3 contains 12 residues. Losses at the gene ends were 8 bases for V and 13 bases for J; bases not matched to a gene: 16. Per germline, CDR1 GTSNPN and CDR2 SVGIG (reference sequence).

This chain links TRBV24-1 with TRBJ2-1, with 10 positions matching TRBD2. V shed 4 bases and J 7 bases; nucleotides not matched to a gene: 6. The germline gives CDR1 KGHDR, CDR2 SFDVKD. This CDR3 contains 15 residues. The CDR3 DNA follows: TGTGCCACCAGTGACCCTAGCGGGAGTCAAAATGAGCAGTTCTTC. Protein product: CATSDPSGSQNEQFF.

This clone appeared a single time. CDR3 sequence reads: CASSALLAGNTGELFF. In DNA form, the CDR3 reads TGTGCCAGCAGTGCGCTACTAGCGGGGAACACCGGGGAGCTGTTTTTT. The J gene is TRBJ2-2, the V gene TRBV2; 9 bases are a match to TRBD2. V lost 4 bases and J lost 1; bases outside the gene matches: 4. The germline V gene encodes CDR1 SNHLY and CDR2 FYNNEI. The CDR3 has 16 amino acids.

This rearrangement joins TRBV27 to TRBJ1-5; no reliable D call. This CDR3 is 17 amino acids long. V was cut by 2 bases and J by 5 bases, with 19 bases left in between. Germline V gene sequence: CDR1 MNHEY, CDR2 SMNVEV (reference sequence). CDR3 protein: CASSLISLGIGDQPQHF. The DNA of the CDR3 is TGTGCCAGCAGTTTAATCTCGTTGGGCATCGGGGATCAGCCCCAGCATTTT.

The chain couples TRBV19 to TRBJ2-1, with 11 bases identical to TRBD2. V lost 4 bases to trimming and J lost 15 bases; unmatched junction nucleotides: 11. The CDR3 totals 14 residues. Germline V gene sequence: CDR1 LNHDA, CDR2 SQIVND (reference sequence). The DNA of the CDR3 is TGTGCCAGTAGTAAACCCGGACTAGCGGGCATGGGGTTCTTC. This sequence encodes CASSKPGLAGMGFF. The full variable domain, its missing parts supplied by reference TRBV19 and TRBJ2-1, is DGGITQSPKYLFRKEGQNVTLSCEQNLNHDAMYWYRQDPGQGLRLIYYSQIVNDFQKGDIAEGYSVSREKKESFPLTVTSAQKNPTAFYLCASSKPGLAGMGFFGPGTRLTVL.

Notes on this clone: At one end the junction does not follow the germline gene, possibly because of a read error. The rearrangement links TRBV5-8 to TRBJ2-4, with TRBD2 matching over 9 bases. Germline assignment: CDR1 SGHTS and CDR2 YDEGEE. This CDR3 comprises 17 residues. The CDR3 reads CTSSKRGTSIPKNIQYF. The CDR3 bases are TGTACCAGCAGCAAGCGTGGGACTAGCATTCCCAAAAACATTCAGTACTTC.

V gene TRBV5-1 combines with J gene TRBJ2-5; TRBD2 matches at 12 bases. Germline CDR1 is SGHRS and CDR2 is YFSETQ. The CDR3 length is 15 residues. Trimming cost V 4 bases and J 5 bases; bases outside gene matches: 6. The CDR3 region has the DNA TGCGCCAGCAGCGGCCCTAGCGGGAGGGCCGAGACCCAGTACTTC. Its translation is CASSGPSGRAETQYF.